Below, 8 T cell receptor beta chains from the same sample are listed, as sequenced in a study of T cells in pancreatic ductal adenocarcinoma. No neoadjuvant therapy was given to the selected pancreatic ductal adenocarcinoma patients before their surgery. Produced via immunoSEQ multiplex PCR; TCRdb's table is partial and in-frame only. The sample contains about 12,000 clones, 86% of which appear only once. The sequenced sample was PBMCs. These TCRs come from a human donor with pancreatic ductal adenocarcinoma.

The rearrangement links TRBV11-2 to TRBJ2-5; D ambiguous. Trimming cost V 2 bases and J 5 bases, with 3 bases left between them. The CDR3 is 11 residues long. CDR1 is SGHAT and CDR2 is FQNNGV in the germline V gene. The CDR3, as DNA: TGTGCCAGCAGCTTAAGGGAGACCCAGTACTTC. Its translation is CASSLRETQYF. Looking up the rest from reference TRBV11-2 and TRBJ2-5 gives the full variable domain: EAGVAQSPRYKIIEKRQSVAFWCNPISGHATLYWYQQILGQGPKLLIQFQNNGVVDDSQLPKDRFSAERLKGVDSTLKIQPAKLEDSAVYLCASSLRETQYFGPGTRLLVL.

This chain joins TRBV27 and TRBJ1-6; 9 nucleotides match TRBD1. The CDR3 totals 15 residues. The V segment lost 7 bases and the J segment 6 bases; nucleotides outside the gene matches: 7. CDR1 and CDR2 from the germline V gene are MNHEY and SMNVEV (reference sequence). CDR3 in DNA: TGTGCCAGCACCCGGACAGGGGTGGGTAATTCACCCCTCCACTTT. This sequence encodes CASTRTGVGNSPLHF.

The CDR3 DNA is TGTGCCATCAGTGACAGGGGGCCGGGGAATTCACCCCTCCACTTT. Protein product: CAISDRGPGNSPLHF. The chain employs TRBV10-3 and TRBJ1-6; 8 nucleotides match TRBD1. Unmatched junction bases numbered 5, after V lost 3 bases and J lost 7 bases. The CDR3 covers 15 residues. Per the germline V gene, CDR1 is ENHRY and CDR2 is SYGVKD.

The genes are TRBV5-1 and TRBJ2-5; tentatively, D is TRBD2 (7 bases). Germline V gene sequence: CDR1 SGHRS, CDR2 YFSETQ. The CDR3 runs to 15 residues. V lost 4 bases and J 4 bases, leaving 17 bases between the germline ends. In nucleotides, the CDR3 is TGCGCCAGCAGCCTGGAGGGGGGACTAAGAGAGACCCAGTACTTC. Its translation: CASSLEGGLRETQYF.

The chain combines TRBV5-1 with TRBJ1-2; 12 positions match TRBD1. V lost 3 bases, J lost 6 bases, and 9 bases stayed unmatched. The CDR3 sequence is 16 residues long. Germline assignment: CDR1 SGHRS and CDR2 YFSETQ. CDR3 in amino acids: CASSSGTGGFYDGYTF. The CDR3 DNA reads as TGCGCCAGCAGCTCCGGGACAGGGGGCTTTTACGATGGCTACACCTTC.

V usage is TRBV28 and J usage is TRBJ1-5; D unresolved. The CDR3 spans 15 residues. Trimming removed 7 bases from V and 4 bases from J, with 17 bases in between. Germline lookup yields CDR1 MDHEN and CDR2 SYDVKM. For the CDR3, the DNA is TGTGCCAGCAATTCCCAGGACGGAAGAAATCAGCCCCAGCATTTT. Translated: CASNSQDGRNQPQHF.

V gene TRBV20-1 combines with J gene TRBJ2-7; D ambiguous. From germline, CDR1 is DFQATT and CDR2 SNEGSKA (reference sequence). The germline V and J ends were trimmed by 0 bases and 3 bases, with 3 bases remaining between them. The CDR3 runs to 11 residues. CDR3 protein: CSARDGYEQYF. The CDR3 DNA is TGCAGTGCTAGAGATGGCTACGAGCAGTACTTC.

The rearrangement joins TRBV7-2 to TRBJ1-2; 7 nucleotides match TRBD1. Per the germline V gene, CDR1 is SGHTA and CDR2 is FQGNSA. V shed 0 bases and J 10 bases; nucleotides not matched to a gene: 11. CDR3 length: 15 residues. The CDR3 DNA sequence: TGTGCCAGCAGCTTAGCTAGCGGGACAGCTCAGGACTACACCTTC. Protein sequence: CASSLASGTAQDYTF.